Listed below are T cell receptor beta chains from one sample, sequenced in a study of blood T cells in healthy people across ages. TCRdb analysed the 5' RACE reads with MiXCR anew, one entry per CDR3 protein. The repertoire holds 600,000 or so distinct CDR3 sequences, about 28% seen once, with 15% to 18% in the top ten. The sample taken for sequencing was blood. These TCRs come from an elderly woman in good health. Each CDR3 is given with its conserved first and last residue. A D gene is named only where the DNA matches it firmly. Some rows mark clone size as missing; the rest say once, few, many or name a class of expanded clone.

len	v_gene	abundance	j_gene	d_gene	CDR3aa	CDR3nt
15	TRBV18	.	TRBJ1-5	TRBD1	CASSPETGVGVAQHF	TGTGCCAGCTCACCTGAGACAGGGGTAGGGGTAGCCCAGCATTTT
15	TRBV7-9	.	TRBJ1-6	TRBD1	CASSLEQGANSPLHF	TGTGCCAGCAGCTTAGAACAGGGGGCCAATTCACCCCTCCACTTT
14	TRBV20-1	many	TRBJ2-7	.	CSARGMDGSGEQYF	TGCAGTGCTAGAGGTATGGACGGCTCAGGGGAGCAGTACTTC
13	TRBV6-5	many	TRBJ1-5	.	CASSYHRDQPQHF	TGTGCCAGCAGTTACCATCGGGATCAGCCCCAGCATTTT
14	TRBV12-5	few	TRBJ2-7	.	CASGCWVGSYEQYF	TGTGCTAGTGGTTGTTGGGTGGGATCCTACGAGCAGTACTTC
13	TRBV7-9	many	TRBJ1-2	.	CASSSQGLHGYTF	TGTGCCAGCAGCAGCCAGGGATTACATGGCTACACCTTC
16	TRBV29-1	once	TRBJ2-1	TRBD2	CSVEKRTSGAPNEQFF	TGCAGCGTTGAAAAGCGGACTAGCGGGGCTCCCAATGAGCAGTTCTTC
14	TRBV30	few	TRBJ2-6	.	CAWSAPPGANVLTF	TGTGCCTGGAGCGCCCCTCCCGGGGCCAACGTCCTGACTTTC
14	TRBV28	many	TRBJ2-5	.	CASSLGSMGQGQYF	TGTGCCAGCAGTTTAGGGTCCATGGGACAAGGACAGTACTTC
14	TRBV3-1	many	TRBJ1-5	.	CASSQDRGRQPQHF	TGTGCCAGCAGCCAAGACAGGGGACGGCAGCCCCAGCATTTT
13	TRBV12-3/TRBV12-4	many	TRBJ1-1	.	CASRYAGPRRAFF	TGTGCCAGCAGATACGCCGGGCCCCGCCGAGCTTTCTTT
13	TRBV20-1	many	TRBJ2-7	.	CSVALGSSYEQYF	TGCAGTGTTGCGTTGGGCAGCTCCTACGAGCAGTACTTC
13	TRBV29-1	many	TRBJ1-2	TRBD1	CSGSGQGDYGYTF	TGCAGCGGCTCAGGACAGGGGGACTATGGCTACACCTTC
15	TRBV7-2	once	TRBJ2-7	TRBD1	CASTQDRGNSYEQYF	TGTGCCAGCACCCAGGACAGGGGGAACAGCTACGAGCAGTACTTC
14	TRBV5-1	.	TRBJ1-2	TRBD1	CASSTLGTGYGYTF	TGCGCCAGCTCGACTTTAGGGACAGGGTATGGCTACACCTTC
15	TRBV7-8	.	TRBJ2-3	.	CASTLWGARHGTQYF	TGTGCCAGCACCCTTTGGGGGGCGCGTCATGGTACGCAGTATTTT
14	TRBV7-8	.	TRBJ1-1	.	CASGLSQGKGEAFF	TGTGCCAGCGGCTTAAGCCAGGGGAAAGGTGAAGCTTTCTTT
15	TRBV7-6	many	TRBJ2-5	.	CASSPFQGRSETQYF	TGTGCCAGCAGCCCGTTTCAGGGTCGGTCGGAGACCCAGTACTTC
16	TRBV7-9	many	TRBJ1-2	TRBD1	CASSFVTGDSDYGYTF	TGTGCCAGCAGCTTTGTGACAGGGGATTCCGACTATGGCTACACCTTC
16	TRBV5-6	many	TRBJ2-5	TRBD2	CASSLAASGVQETQYF	TGTGCCAGCAGCTTGGCTGCTAGCGGGGTCCAAGAGACCCAGTACTTC
12	TRBV6-6	.	TRBJ2-7	.	CASNGGSYEQYF	TGTGCCAGCAATGGGGGCTCCTACGAGCAGTACTTC
15	TRBV2	few	TRBJ1-6	.	CASRRPRSYNSPLHF	TGTGCCAGCAGACGCCCGCGCTCCTATAATTCACCCCTCCACTTT
16	TRBV18	.	TRBJ2-2	.	CASSPDNRVDTGELFF	TGTGCCAGCTCTCCGGACAACAGGGTAGACACCGGGGAGCTGTTTTTT
15	TRBV6-6	many	TRBJ2-7	TRBD1	CASSYSGQGAREQYF	TGTGCCAGCAGTTACTCGGGACAGGGGGCGAGGGAGCAGTACTTC
15	TRBV20-1	.	TRBJ2-7	TRBD1	CSATAGTGMTYEQYF	TGCAGTGCTACGGCCGGGACAGGGATGACCTACGAGCAGTACTTC
16	TRBV7-2	.	TRBJ2-2	.	CASSLFGTASTGELFF	TGTGCCAGCAGCTTATTTGGGACCGCTAGTACCGGGGAGCTGTTTTTT
13	TRBV30	few	TRBJ1-1	.	CASETGFNTEAFF	TGTGCCTCCGAAACGGGTTTTAACACTGAAGCTTTCTTT
18	TRBV7-9	many	TRBJ2-1	TRBD2	CASSLARPSGGVYNEQFF	TGTGCCAGCAGCTTAGCGAGGCCTAGCGGGGGGGTCTACAATGAGCAGTTCTTC
11	TRBV20-1	few	TRBJ1-1	.	CRAELDTEAFF	TGCAGGGCTGAACTGGACACTGAAGCTTTCTTT
14	TRBV4-3	few	TRBJ1-4	.	CASSQDGVGEKLFF	TGCGCCAGCAGCCAAGACGGGGTTGGGGAAAAACTGTTTTTT
15	TRBV9	many	TRBJ2-3	TRBD1	CASSVGTGGADTQYF	TGTGCCAGCAGCGTCGGGACAGGGGGGGCAGATACGCAGTATTTT
13	TRBV20-1	many	TRBJ1-5	.	CSARDKSNQPQHF	TGCAGTGCTAGAGATAAGAGCAATCAGCCCCAGCATTTT
13	TRBV6-2/TRBV6-3	many	TRBJ1-1	.	CASSYWPNTEAFF	TGTGCCAGCAGTTATTGGCCGAACACTGAAGCTTTCTTT
15	TRBV28	few	TRBJ1-4	.	CASSDPKTRSEKLFF	TGTGCCAGCAGCGACCCGAAGACGAGGAGTGAAAAACTGTTTTTT
15	TRBV24-1	.	TRBJ2-5	.	CARTLARIPLETQYF	TGTGCCAGAACCCTAGCGCGAATCCCCCTAGAGACCCAGTACTTC
13	TRBV7-2	.	TRBJ1-5	.	CASSSNGGKPQHF	TGTGCCAGCAGCTCCAATGGGGGTAAGCCCCAGCATTTT
13	TRBV28	many	TRBJ2-3	.	CASGPQSTDTQYF	TGTGCCAGCGGACCCCAAAGCACAGATACGCAGTATTTT
14	TRBV7-9	.	TRBJ2-5	.	CASSFGLALETQYF	TGTGCCAGCAGCTTTGGGCTAGCGTTGGAGACCCAGTACTTC
16	TRBV2	.	TRBJ2-3	.	CASSPAKIEGTDTQYF	TGTGCCAGCAGCCCTGCCAAAATAGAAGGTACAGATACGCAGTATTTT
15	TRBV20-1	many	TRBJ1-5	TRBD1	CSARGQAQSNQPQHF	TGCAGTGCTAGGGGACAGGCGCAGAGCAATCAGCCCCAGCATTTT
15	TRBV7-2	.	TRBJ2-3	.	CASSLGGEHTDTQYF	TGTGCCAGCAGCTTAGGCGGGGAGCACACAGATACGCAGTATTTT
15	TRBV20-1	.	TRBJ2-7	.	CSAIPRGWYNYEQYF	TGCAGTGCTATCCCACGTGGGTGGTACAACTACGAGCAGTACTTC
16	TRBV12-5	.	TRBJ2-3	.	CASGLALGGNTDTQYF	TGTGCTAGTGGTTTGGCGCTTGGCGGGAACACAGATACGCAGTATTTT
15	TRBV6-6	.	TRBJ2-3	.	CASGYPDESTDTQYF	TGTGCCAGCGGTTACCCGGACGAGAGCACAGATACGCAGTATTTT
18	TRBV10-3	few	TRBJ2-4	.	CAISESNTGLAGGGEQYF	TGTGCCATCAGTGAGTCGAACACCGGACTAGCAGGGGGAGGTGAGCAGTACTTC
17	TRBV6-1	.	TRBJ2-3	TRBD1	CASSEGTAIWVEDTQYF	TGTGCCAGCAGCGAAGGGACAGCCATTTGGGTAGAAGATACGCAGTATTTT
14	TRBV7-8	many	TRBJ2-1	.	CASSLARQYNEQFF	TGTGCCAGCAGCTTAGCGCGACAGTACAATGAGCAGTTCTTC
13	TRBV7-9	many	TRBJ1-2	TRBD1	CASSPTGSDGYTF	TGTGCCAGCAGCCCGACAGGGTCCGATGGCTACACCTTC
14	TRBV5-5	.	TRBJ2-5	.	CASSKGGIQETQYF	TGTGCCAGCAGCAAAGGAGGCATCCAAGAGACCCAGTACTTC
13	TRBV5-6	many	TRBJ1-2	.	CASSFGGGNGYTF	TGTGCCAGCAGCTTCGGGGGAGGAAATGGCTACACCTTC
14	TRBV5-1	many	TRBJ2-7	.	CASSLESPDNEQYF	TGCGCCAGCAGCTTGGAGAGCCCGGACAACGAGCAGTACTTC
17	TRBV20-1	.	TRBJ1-5	TRBD1	CSAPIKQGAILGQPQHF	TGCAGTGCTCCGATCAAACAGGGGGCGATTCTTGGTCAGCCCCAGCATTTT